The 27 T cell receptor beta chains reported below all come from one sample, sequenced in a study of Ad26.COV2.S vaccination and SARS-CoV-2 variants. Treatment given: some 20 received Ad26.COV2.S at low or high dose, single or two shots; roughly five received placebo; per-sample allocation not given. On day 63 after the first injection, vaccine and placebo recipients gave samples. Repertoires were generated with immunoSEQ multiplex PCR, while TCRdb's copy carries only in-frame clones and drops some. The data contain about 420,000 clones, approximately 87% of them singletons. The sample here was peripheral blood, taken in a trial of Ad26.COV2.S vaccine versus placebo. Source of these receptors: a person aged 18-60 years who received the Ad26.COV2.S COVID-19 vaccine or a placebo.

In the case of this clone: Other DNA sequences within the sample encode an identical CDR3. V gene TRBV5-1 combines with J gene TRBJ2-1, with TRBD2 matching over 14 bases. Per the germline V gene, CDR1 is SGHRS and CDR2 is YFSETQ. J lost 2 bases, V lost 0 bases, and 1 base had no gene match. This CDR3 has 17 residues. The DNA of the CDR3 is TGCGCCAGCAGCTTGGGACTAGCGGGGGGGCCCTACAATGAGCAGTTCTTC. It encodes CASSLGLAGGPYNEQFF.

This chain connects TRBV9 to TRBJ2-1; the D gene could be TRBD1 or TRBD2 (6 bases each). Trimming removed 0 bases from V and 6 bases from J, with 10 bases in between. Germline V CDR1 and CDR2: SGDLS, YYNGEE. The CDR3 extends over 14 amino acids. The CDR3: CASSVDRGPNEQFF. The CDR3 nucleotides are TGTGCCAGCAGCGTAGACCGGGGGCCCAATGAGCAGTTCTTC. Full variable domain (outside the CDR3, taken from reference TRBV9 and TRBJ2-1): DSGVTQTPKHLITATGQRVTLRCSPRSGDLSVYWYQQSLDQGLQFLIQYYNGEERAKGNILERFSAQQFPDLHSELNLSSLELGDSALYFCASSVDRGPNEQFFGPGTRLTVL.

The chain couples TRBV19 to TRBJ1-1, with 9 nucleotides matching TRBD1. CDR1 is LNHDA and CDR2 is SQIVND in the germline V gene (reference sequence). V trimming: 3 bases; J trimming: 0 bases; junction bases outside the gene matches: 8. This CDR3 is 17 amino acids long. CDR3 protein: CASSIGQGSHMNTEAFF. In nucleotides, the CDR3 is TGTGCCAGTAGTATTGGACAGGGGTCGCACATGAACACTGAAGCTTTCTTT.

The chain combines TRBV5-1 with TRBJ1-1; 9 nucleotides line up with TRBD1. Germline values: CDR1 SGHRS, CDR2 YFSETQ. The junction had 7 bases not matched to a gene; V was cut back by 0 bases and J by 1 base. The CDR3 spans 17 residues. The CDR3 spells CASSLAAGTGSNTEAFF. CDR3 DNA: TGCGCCAGCAGCTTGGCCGCAGGGACAGGGTCGAACACTGAAGCTTTCTTT.

The V gene is TRBV11-2, the J gene TRBJ1-4; D remains unclear. The CDR3 extends over 15 amino acids. Germline CDR1 SGHAT, CDR2 FQNNGV. Trimming removed 1 base at V and 5 bases at J, with 11 bases between. CDR3 loop: CASSLVQAPNEKLFF. The CDR3 DNA sequence: TGTGCCAGCAGCTTAGTCCAGGCTCCGAATGAAAAACTGTTTTTT.

This chain joins TRBV3-1 (or the pseudogene TRBV3-2) and TRBJ2-5; 7 bases agree with TRBD2. This CDR3 spans 15 amino acids. J gave up 1 base and V 3 bases, and 5 bases lay outside the gene matches. Germline CDR1 LGHDT, CDR2 YNNKEL (reference sequence). CDR3 loop: CASSQLAVLQETQYF. CDR3 sequence (DNA): TGTGCCAGCAGCCAGCTAGCGGTTCTCCAAGAGACCCAGTACTTC.

V is TRBV5-1 and J is TRBJ1-3, with D hard to call. The V gene lost 0 bases and the J gene lost 0 bases, with 10 bases spanning the gap. Germline-derived CDR1 and CDR2 are SGHRS and YFSETQ. CDR3 length equals 16 residues. This CDR3 is CASSLEVSSSGNTIYF. The CDR3 DNA is TGCGCCAGCAGCTTGGAGGTCTCGAGCTCTGGAAACACCATATATTTT. The variable domain in full, completed from reference TRBV5-1 and TRBJ1-3, reads KAGVTQTPRYLIKTRGQQVTLSCSPISGHRSVSWYQQTPGQGLQFLFEYFSETQRNKGNFPGRFSGRQFSNSRSEMNVSTLELGDSALYLCASSLEVSSSGNTIYFGEGSWLTVV.

This clone was seen a few times. V is TRBV4-1 and J is TRBJ1-5; the match to TRBD1 covers 7 bases. The CDR3 loop spans 14 amino acids. CDR1 and CDR2 (germline): MGHRA, YSYEKL. Trimming at V came to 1 base and at J to 7 bases, leaving 4 bases not matched to a gene. CDR3 nucleotide sequence: TGCGCCAGCAGCCAAGGACAGGGTGGGCAGCCCCAGCATTTT. Protein: CASSQGQGGQPQHF.

The chain combines TRBV27 with TRBJ2-7, with 11 nucleotides matching TRBD1. V dropped 6 bases and J dropped 1; count of bases not matched to a gene: 8. The CDR3 consists of 16 residues. Looked up from germline, CDR1 is MNHEY and CDR2 is SMNVEV (reference sequence). The CDR3 spells CASSHTGTGGSYEQYF. Here the CDR3 DNA reads TGTGCCAGCAGCCACACCGGGACAGGGGGTTCCTACGAGCAGTACTTC.

The chain has TRBV28 and TRBJ1-2, with TRBD1 matching over 8 bases. This CDR3 has 13 residues. Germline V gives CDR1 MDHEN, CDR2 SYDVKM. The ends lost 6 bases at V and 4 bases at J; junction bases unmatched: 4. The CDR3 spells CASRAGGTYGYTF. CDR3 DNA sequence: TGTGCCAGCAGGGCAGGGGGCACCTATGGCTACACCTTC.

The chain carries TRBV7-2 and TRBJ2-3; TRBD2 might be the D (5 bases). The CDR3 runs 15 residues. In germline, CDR1 is SGHTA, CDR2 FQGNSA. V lost 1 base to trimming and J lost 2 bases, with 10 bases between them. CDR3 protein: CASSLVGGLTDTQYF. The CDR3 coding sequence is TGTGCCAGCAGCTTAGTCGGCGGGCTCACAGATACGCAGTATTTT. Full variable domain (remainder filled in from reference TRBV7-2 and TRBJ2-3): GAGVSQSPSNKVTEKGKDVELRCDPISGHTALYWYRQSLGQGLEFLIYFQGNSAPDKSGLPSDRFSAERTGGSVSTLTIQRTQQEDSAVYLCASSLVGGLTDTQYFGPGTRLTVL.

The chain joins TRBV15 to TRBJ2-7; either TRBD1 or TRBD2 may supply D (5 bases each). With 5 bases removed from V and 0 bases from J, the gap between germline ends came to 17 bases. Germline CDR1 is LNHNV and CDR2 is YYDKDF (reference sequence). The CDR3 consists of 16 residues. DNA for the CDR3: TGTGCCACCAGCCCACGGGGCCACTCCTACTCCTACGAGCAGTACTTC. Its protein is CATSPRGHSYSYEQYF.

The chain combines TRBV7-3 with TRBJ1-2; 8 nucleotides match TRBD1. There are 13 residues in the CDR3. V dropped 4 bases and J dropped 4; count of bases not matched to a gene: 2. Germline CDR1 is SGHTA and CDR2 is FQGTGA. CDR3 sequence (DNA): TGTGCCAGCAGCTCTGGACAGGGCTATGGCTACACCTTC. Translation: CASSSGQGYGYTF.

This clone occurred a few times. V usage is TRBV29-1 and J usage is TRBJ1-2; unclear D gene. Germline V gene lookup returns CDR1 SQVTM and CDR2 ANQGSEA. The CDR3 has 13 amino acids. The V end lost 3 bases, the J end lost 0 bases, and 8 bases lay between the germline ends. CDR3 amino acids: CSVESIPNYGYTF. CDR3 sequence (DNA): TGCAGCGTTGAGAGCATCCCTAACTATGGCTACACCTTC. Filled out from reference TRBV29-1 and TRBJ1-2, the complete variable domain reads SAVISQKPSRDICQRGTSLTIQCQVDSQVTMMFWYRQQPGQSLTLIATANQGSEATYESGFVIDKFPISRPNLTFSTLTVSNMSPEDSSIYLCSVESIPNYGYTFGSGTRLTVV.

The chain combines TRBV19 with TRBJ2-1, with a tentative D call TRBD1 (5 bases). V was pared by 3 bases and J by 2 bases, with 11 bases between. Germline V CDR1 and CDR2: LNHDA, SQIVND (reference sequence). The CDR3 covers 15 residues. CDR3 loop: CASSIGHSTYNEQFF. The CDR3 bases are TGTGCCAGTAGTATCGGACATTCCACCTACAATGAGCAGTTCTTC. Full variable domain (rest looked up from reference TRBV19 and TRBJ2-1): DGGITQSPKYLFRKEGQNVTLSCEQNLNHDAMYWYRQDPGQGLRLIYYSQIVNDFQKGDIAEGYSVSREKKESFPLTVTSAQKNPTAFYLCASSIGHSTYNEQFFGPGTRLTVL.

The V gene is TRBV4-1, the J gene TRBJ1-2; possible D gene TRBD1, 5 bases. This CDR3 comprises 15 residues. Germline CDR1 and CDR2: MGHRA and YSYEKL. Trimming shortened V by 11 bases and J by 8 bases, and 27 bases separated the two germline ends. CDR3 amino acids: CAGLAGLTNYGGYTF. DNA of the CDR3: TGCGCCGGTCTGGCAGGGCTCACTAACTATGGCGGCTACACCTTC.

The chain recombines TRBV7-2 with TRBJ1-4; D unclear. Between the trimmed V and J ends, which lost 1 base and 7 bases, there was a span of 16 bases. The germline CDR1 and CDR2 sequences are SGHTA and FQGNSA. The CDR3 spans 16 residues. As DNA, the CDR3 is TGTGCCAGCAGCTTAGTAACGCAGGCGTCGCGTGAAAAACTGTTTTTT. Translating gives CASSLVTQASREKLFF.

This clone has only a few counts. The chain employs TRBV7-3 and TRBJ1-6; D is possibly TRBD1 (6 bases). Between the trimmed V and J ends, which lost 1 base and 10 bases, there was a span of 14 bases. Germline V gene sequence: CDR1 SGHTA, CDR2 FQGTGA. This CDR3 is 15 amino acids long. CDR3 protein: CASSLMPGVRSPLHF. The CDR3 DNA reads as TGTGCCAGCAGCTTAATGCCAGGGGTTCGGTCACCCCTCCACTTT.

V and J are TRBV9 and TRBJ1-4, with D maybe TRBD1 (6 bases). Germline values: CDR1 SGDLS, CDR2 YYNGEE. This CDR3 has 13 residues. V was shortened by 6 bases and J by 10 bases, with 16 bases between the two germline ends. The DNA of the CDR3 is TGTGCCAGCACCGACAGGTTGAGTGGAAAACTGTTTTTT. It specifies CASTDRLSGKLFF. Complete variable domain (other parts from reference TRBV9 and TRBJ1-4): DSGVTQTPKHLITATGQRVTLRCSPRSGDLSVYWYQQSLDQGLQFLIQYYNGEERAKGNILERFSAQQFPDLHSELNLSSLELGDSALYFCASTDRLSGKLFFGSGTQLSVL.

This clone was detected once. J is TRBJ2-5 and V is TRBV2, with 12 bases identical to TRBD2. Per germline, CDR1 SNHLY and CDR2 FYNNEI. The CDR3 is 16 amino acids. Trimming removed 4 bases from V and 2 bases from J; junction bases left unmatched: 5. This CDR3 is CASSATSGGPQETQYF. In nucleotides, the CDR3 is TGTGCCAGCAGTGCGACTAGCGGGGGCCCTCAAGAGACCCAGTACTTC.

This clone came up many times. The gene calls are TRBV5-1 and TRBJ1-1; 7 bases are shared with TRBD1. After removal of 1 base from V and 0 bases from J, the junction contained 6 bases not matched to a gene. This CDR3 has 16 amino acids. Germline CDR1 SGHRS, CDR2 YFSETQ. This chain's CDR3 is CASSLSADRMNTEAFF. CDR3 in DNA: TGCGCCAGCAGCTTGAGTGCGGACAGGATGAACACTGAAGCTTTCTTT.

The chain is built from TRBV7-2 and TRBJ2-1; weak D call: TRBD1 (5 bases). This CDR3 has 15 residues. Trimming stripped 1 base from V and 7 bases from J, with 14 bases between. Germline CDR1 and CDR2: SGHTA and FQGNSA. The CDR3 reads CASSLVAGSLNEQFF. Here the CDR3 DNA reads TGTGCCAGCAGCTTAGTAGCAGGGTCCCTAAATGAGCAGTTCTTC.

CDR3 sequence: CASSQGVNSPLHF. CDR3 DNA sequence: TGTGCCAGCAGCCAAGGGGTAAATTCACCCCTCCACTTT. The chain combines TRBV3-1 (or the pseudogene TRBV3-2) with TRBJ1-6; D is undetermined. CDR3 length: 13 residues. Germline-derived CDR1 and CDR2 are LGHDT and YNNKEL (reference sequence). V dropped 1 base and J dropped 7 bases, with 5 bases sitting between them.

J is TRBJ2-5 and V is TRBV7-9; D could derive from TRBD1 or TRBD2 (6 bases each). The CDR3 covers 15 residues. The ends were cut back, 7 bases at V and 3 bases at J, with 18 bases in the middle. Germline values: CDR1 SEHNR, CDR2 FQNEAQ (reference sequence). The CDR3, as DNA: TGTGCCAGCACCTTGGGGGGCGCTGGGGAAGAGACCCAGTACTTC. The encoded protein is CASTLGGAGEETQYF. The variable domain in full, completed from reference TRBV7-9 and TRBJ2-5, reads DTGVSQNPRHKITKRGQNVTFRCDPISEHNRLYWYRQTLGQGPEFLTYFQNEAQLEKSRLLSDRFSAERPKGSFSTLEIQRTEQGDSAMYLCASTLGGAGEETQYFGPGTRLLVL.

The chain recombines TRBV6-5 with TRBJ1-2, with 8 bases identical to TRBD1. Germline V CDR1 and CDR2: MNHEY, SVGAGI. After removal of 2 bases from V and 6 bases from J, the junction contained 5 bases not matched to a gene. The CDR3 is 14 residues long. CDR3 DNA sequence: TGTGCCAGCAGTTACCAGGGGGCGGGGAATGGCTACACCTTC. It yields the protein CASSYQGAGNGYTF.

The V and J genes are TRBV27 and TRBJ1-6; D is unclear. From germline, CDR1 is MNHEY and CDR2 SMNVEV (reference sequence). V was trimmed by 3 bases and J by 3 bases, leaving 6 bases between them. This CDR3 is built from 14 residues. The CDR3 region is CASSFQNYNSPLHF. CDR3 DNA: TGTGCCAGCAGTTTCCAAAACTATAATTCACCCCTCCACTTT.

The rearrangement links TRBV6-4 to TRBJ2-1; 7 bases are shared with TRBD1. CDR3 length equals 15 residues. Germline V lookup: CDR1 MRHNA, CDR2 SNTAGT. With 2 bases clipped from V and 4 bases from J, the junction kept 5 bases outside the gene matches. The CDR3 region is CASSDDRVGYNEQFF. CDR3 nucleotides: TGTGCCAGCAGTGACGACAGGGTAGGGTACAATGAGCAGTTCTTC.